Presented here are 22 T cell receptor beta chains from one specimen sequenced in a study of beta chain features in type 1 diabetes. What was sequenced were expressed TCRB transcripts, since all of the isolated RNA had been reverse transcribed. The table came from immunoSEQ multiplex PCR; TCRdb's copy has only in-frame clones and leaves some out. The sample includes 600,000 to 700,000 clones, approximately 13% of them seen just once. These TCRs' antigens remain unknown. Study observations and caveats: Patients with Type 1 diabetes showed moderately but significantly shorter TCRB CDR3s in all four CD4+ subsets.

Sequenced input: naive CD4+ T cells from blood. These receptor sequences come from a man between 25 and 39 years old with type 1 diabetes.

This sequence joins TRBV15 and TRBJ2-5, with D perhaps TRBD1 or TRBD2 (5 bases each). In germline, CDR1 is LNHNV, CDR2 YYDKDF (reference sequence). This CDR3 is 14 amino acids long. V lost 3 bases and J lost 4, with 12 bases in between. CDR3 in DNA: TGTGCCACCAGCAGGGATGGGGGAATAGAGACCCAGTACTTC. Translated: CATSRDGGIETQYF.

The CDR3 DNA is TGTGCCAGCAGCCCAAGGGGGCACGATCAGCCCCAGCATTTT. Translation: CASSPRGHDQPQHF. The V call is TRBV9, the J call TRBJ1-5; 7 nucleotides line up with TRBD1. V lost 4 bases, J lost 5 bases, and 6 bases stayed unmatched. The V gene's germline CDR1 is SGDLS and CDR2 YYNGEE. The CDR3 loop spans 14 amino acids.

The V and J genes are TRBV6-6 and TRBJ2-7; 10 nucleotides agree with TRBD1. The length of the CDR3 is 16 residues. Germline values: CDR1 MNHNY, CDR2 SVGAGI (reference sequence). With 4 bases clipped from V and 4 bases from J, the junction kept 10 bases outside the gene matches. CDR3 protein: CASSSHLTGGSYEQYF. CDR3 DNA sequence: TGTGCCAGCAGTTCCCACCTGACAGGGGGCTCATACGAGCAGTACTTC.

The chain recombines TRBV6-1 with TRBJ1-2; unclear D gene. The CDR3 is 14 amino acids. CDR1 MNHNS and CDR2 SASEGT come from the germline V gene. The germline V and J ends were trimmed by 1 base and 5 bases, with 11 bases remaining between them. The CDR3 region is CASSEDPTLYGYTF. The CDR3 DNA reads TGTGCCAGCAGTGAAGATCCGACTTTATATGGCTACACCTTC.

This clone showed up just a few times. The gene calls are TRBV29-1 and TRBJ2-5, with 8 positions matching TRBD2. Germline CDR1 SQVTM, CDR2 ANQGSEA. The CDR3 runs 15 residues. V trimming: 3 bases; J trimming: 7 bases; junction bases outside the gene matches: 13. In DNA form, the CDR3 reads TGCAGCGTTGAGCGGGGGGCTCAAGGGTCGGGGACCCAGTACTTC. Translating gives CSVERGAQGSGTQYF.

The V and J genes are TRBV4-3 and TRBJ2-1; D not resolved. Deletions cut 1 base from V and 0 bases from J, with 13 bases between. CDR1 is LGHNA and CDR2 is YSLEER in the germline V gene. This CDR3 spans 17 amino acids. DNA of the CDR3: TGCGCCAGCAGCCAAGGTCGGCAGATTATCTCCTACAATGAGCAGTTCTTC. It is translated as CASSQGRQIISYNEQFF.

This rearrangement joins TRBV7-2 to TRBJ2-7; D is ambiguous. This CDR3 comprises 11 residues. Germline V gene sequence: CDR1 SGHTA, CDR2 FQGNSA. V lost 10 bases and J 9 bases, leaving 16 bases between the germline ends. The CDR3 loop reads CAIGVPAAQYF. Here the CDR3 DNA reads TGTGCCATTGGAGTCCCGGCGGCGCAGTACTTC.

There are a few counts of this clone. Germline is not matched at one junction end, which may reflect a read error. The chain recombines TRBV13 with TRBJ2-3, with TRBD2 matching 10 bases. The germline gives CDR1 PRHDT, CDR2 FYEKMQ (reference sequence). The CDR3 is made up of 18 amino acids. CDR3 loop: CASSLGRAGGRGTDTQYF. The CDR3 coding sequence is TGTGCCAGCAGCCTAGGTCGAGCGGGGGGGCGGGGCACAGATACGCAGTATTTT.

This clone was recorded a few times. This same CDR3 is encoded by further DNA sequences in the sample. The chain uses TRBV7-9 and TRBJ1-1; a weak D match, TRBD1 (5 bases). Trimming took 0 bases from V and 1 from J, leaving 6 bases between them. Looked up from germline, CDR1 is SEHNR and CDR2 is FQNEAQ (reference sequence). There are 14 residues in the CDR3. The CDR3 sequence is CASSLATGNTEAFF. For the CDR3, the DNA is TGTGCCAGCAGCTTAGCCACAGGGAACACTGAAGCTTTCTTT.

This clone was seen a few times. The gene calls are TRBV28 and TRBJ2-4; the D call may be TRBD1 or TRBD2 (5 bases each). The CDR3 runs 17 residues. CDR1 and CDR2 (germline): MDHEN, SYDVKM. V gave up 6 bases and J gave up 0 bases, with 18 bases separating them. The CDR3 DNA reads TGTGCCAGCAGATCGCCGGGGCCTCTCGTAGCCAAAAACATTCAGTACTTC. Translating gives CASRSPGPLVAKNIQYF.

The chain recombines TRBV29-1 with TRBJ1-2; D is possibly TRBD1 (6 bases). Germline CDR1 and CDR2: SQVTM and ANQGSEA. CDR3 size: 15 residues. V was trimmed by 1 base and J by 4 bases, leaving 16 bases between them. This CDR3 reads CSVEGTAALTYGYTF. In nucleotides, the CDR3 is TGCAGCGTTGAAGGGACAGCCGCTCTGACCTATGGCTACACCTTC. The full variable domain, completed using reference TRBV29-1 and TRBJ1-2, is SAVISQKPSRDICQRGTSLTIQCQVDSQVTMMFWYRQQPGQSLTLIATANQGSEATYESGFVIDKFPISRPNLTFSTLTVSNMSPEDSSIYLCSVEGTAALTYGYTFGSGTRLTVV.

The rearrangement uses TRBV28 and TRBJ2-7, with TRBD2 as a possible D gene (6 bases). Germline CDR1 is MDHEN and CDR2 is SYDVKM. V gave up 6 bases and J gave up 2 bases, with 8 bases separating them. There are 12 residues in the CDR3. The CDR3 loop reads CASRGGAYEQYF. CDR3 nucleotides: TGTGCCAGCAGGGGGGGAGCCTACGAGCAGTACTTC.

This chain connects TRBV7-3 to TRBJ1-1; D not resolved. Trimming shortened V by 4 bases and J by 0 bases, and 6 bases separated the two germline ends. Germline V lookup: CDR1 SGHTA, CDR2 FQGTGA. This CDR3 has 13 amino acids. This CDR3 reads CASSSSLNTEAFF. The CDR3 coding sequence is TGTGCCAGCAGCTCCTCATTGAACACTGAAGCTTTCTTT.

This clone came up a few times. The chain carries TRBV10-2 and TRBJ1-5; D is ambiguous. The CDR3 contains 14 residues. CDR1 and CDR2 (germline): WSHSY, SAAADI. V was cut by 0 bases and J by 7 bases, with 10 bases left in between. The CDR3: CASSESGRTQPQHF. The CDR3 DNA sequence: TGCGCCAGCAGTGAGTCGGGCCGCACCCAGCCCCAGCATTTT.

The chain uses TRBV7-6 and TRBJ1-6; D is unclear. Germline-derived CDR1 and CDR2 are SGHVS and FNYEAQ. The CDR3 is made up of 16 amino acids. Trimming cost V 3 bases and J 5 bases, with 14 bases left between them. CDR3 sequence: CASSFSERKNNSPLHF. In DNA form, the CDR3 reads TGTGCCAGCAGCTTTTCGGAACGGAAGAATAATTCACCCCTCCACTTT.

This clone was seen a few times. Additional DNA sequences in this sample encode the identical CDR3. J is TRBJ2-2 and V is TRBV7-9, with D unclear. The CDR3 totals 14 residues. Trimming left V 5 bases short and J 0 bases short, with 7 bases between. The germline V gene has CDR1 SEHNR and CDR2 FQNEAQ (reference sequence). CDR3 coding DNA: TGTGCCAGCAGCCCAAGGACGAACACCGGGGAGCTGTTTTTT. Its translation: CASSPRTNTGELFF.

This chain joins TRBV5-1 and TRBJ1-6; maybe TRBD1 (6 bases). The germline V gene has CDR1 SGHRS and CDR2 YFSETQ. V gave up 5 bases and J gave up 2 bases, with 14 bases separating them. The CDR3 length is 16 residues. The chain's CDR3 is CASRPTGNPYNSPLHF. The CDR3 region has the DNA TGCGCCAGCAGACCTACAGGGAACCCCTATAATTCACCCCTCCACTTT. The full variable domain, with the rest looked up from reference TRBV5-1 and TRBJ1-6, is KAGVTQTPRYLIKTRGQQVTLSCSPISGHRSVSWYQQTPGQGLQFLFEYFSETQRNKGNFPGRFSGRQFSNSRSEMNVSTLELGDSALYLCASRPTGNPYNSPLHFGNGTRLTVT.

The table lists this clone with a few counts. V usage is TRBV5-6 and J usage is TRBJ2-7; TRBD2 is a possible D gene (5 bases). Germline CDR1 reads SGHDT; CDR2 reads YYEEEE. Trimming pared 3 bases from V and 7 bases from J, leaving 11 bases between. The CDR3 consists of 12 residues. CDR3 residues: CASSSRSGEQYF. The CDR3 DNA is TGTGCCAGCAGCTCAAGGTCGGGGGAGCAGTACTTC.

The rearrangement links TRBV6-1 to TRBJ2-3; D is unclear. CDR1 MNHNS and CDR2 SASEGT come from the germline V gene. The germline V and J ends were trimmed by 1 base and 4 bases, with 9 bases remaining between them. The CDR3 is made up of 14 amino acids. The CDR3 DNA is TGTGCCAGCAGTGAAGTTCGAACTCCAGATACGCAGTATTTT. Translation gives CASSEVRTPDTQYF.

V is TRBV7-9 and J is TRBJ1-1, with D perhaps matching TRBD1 (5 bases). CDR3 length: 16 amino acids. The germline CDR1 and CDR2 sequences are SEHNR and FQNEAQ (reference sequence). V lost 1 base to trimming and J lost 1 base, with 13 bases between them. As DNA, the CDR3 is TGTGCCAGCAGCTTAGGACGGACAACCAAGAACACTGAAGCTTTCTTT. Protein product: CASSLGRTTKNTEAFF.

This clone was found a few times. This chain links TRBV19 with TRBJ1-1; 8 bases are shared with TRBD1. In germline, CDR1 is LNHDA, CDR2 SQIVND (reference sequence). Germline trimming cut 2 bases from V and 3 bases from J; bases unmatched to any gene: 8. The CDR3 loop spans 16 amino acids. This CDR3 reads CASSITRTGRDTEAFF. In DNA form, the CDR3 reads TGTGCCAGTAGTATAACTCGGACAGGGAGGGACACTGAAGCTTTCTTT.

The CDR3 bases are TGTGCCATCAGTGAGTTGGCGGGGCCACACGAGCAGTACTTC. The encoded protein is CAISELAGPHEQYF. The chain recombines TRBV10-3 with TRBJ2-7; D might be TRBD2 (6 bases). V lost 1 base to trimming and J lost 5 bases, with 12 bases between them. The CDR3 totals 14 residues. In germline, CDR1 is ENHRY, CDR2 SYGVKD.